This T cell receptor beta chain was found in a study of early T cells in non-severe SARS-CoV-2 infection. In TCRdb, the 5' RACE reads were re-called with MiXCR into one record per CDR3 protein. Of around 50,000 distinct CDR3 sequences listed, 9.1% are singletons. This clonotype was seen repeatedly, ten times or more. With 7 bases removed from V and 3 bases from J, the gap between germline ends came to 19 bases. In germline, CDR1 is WNHNN, CDR2 SYGVQD (reference sequence). The CDR3 length is 16 residues. The rearrangement joins TRBV10-1 to TRBJ2-4, with D possibly being TRBD2 (6 bases). Sequencing was done on a sample of whole blood. The source of this sequence is an adult who was a healthcare worker with PCR-confirmed SARS-CoV-2 infection or an uninfected control (not recorded which). CDR3 sequence: CASTLSAWGVKNIQYF. DNA of the CDR3: TGCGCCAGCACCTTATCCGCCTGGGGGGTCAAAAACATTCAGTACTTC.